This TCR beta chain originates from a study of CD8 T cells in Susac syndrome. The V gene's germline CDR1 is GTSNPN and CDR2 SVGIG (reference sequence). This CDR3 is built from 12 residues. Trimming stripped 4 bases from V and 7 bases from J, with 13 bases between. cDNA came from about 0.5 to 1 ug RNA primed by random hexamers. In TCRdb, the immunoSEQ multiplex PCR reads were re-called with MiXCR into one record per CDR3 protein. Here the sample spans around 120,000 distinct CDR3 sequences, 90% to 95% being singletons. The chain combines TRBV30 with TRBJ1-1, with D possibly TRBD1 on 5 matching bases. This sequence originates from a human donor with multiple sclerosis. The sequenced sample was CD4+ T cells from PBMCs. In nucleotides, the CDR3 is TGTGCCTGGATTCCCCGGGACGTTGAAGCTTTCTTT. Protein product: CAWIPRDVEAFF.